This TCR beta chain was sequenced for a study of identical twins. Each CDR3 protein is one row after TCRdb ran MiXCR on the 5' RACE reads. Of more than 650,000 distinct CDR3 sequences listed, 5.5% to 6.5% are singletons. V lost 4 bases, J lost 0 bases, and 13 bases lay in between. This CDR3 spans 16 amino acids. Germline values: CDR1 SGHRS, CDR2 YFSETQ. The clonotype originates from a man aged 18-30 years in good health. Sequences were obtained from naive T cells sorted from blood. The gene calls are TRBV5-1 and TRBJ2-2; possible D gene TRBD1, 7 bases. As DNA, the CDR3 is TGCGCCAGCAGCCTACAGGGGACTCCGAACACCGGGGAGCTGTTTTTT. Amino acid sequence: CASSLQGTPNTGELFF.